Listed below are T cell receptor beta chains from one sample, sequenced in a study of blood T cell repertoires in COVID-19. Clones were sequenced by immunoSEQ multiplex PCR, and TCRdb holds only the in-frame ones, with some missing. Among 90,000 to 100,000 clones, 75% to 90% were seen once, and the ten largest hold over 35%. Material: peripheral blood. Every receptor here comes from a man older than 75 with acute or convalescent COVID-19. Each CDR3 is given with its conserved first and last residue.

V gene	J gene	CDR3 protein
TRBV30	TRBJ1-4	CAWSGTGNEKLFF
TRBV28	TRBJ2-1	CASSFVRRDYNEQFF
TRBV6-5	TRBJ2-5	CASTNGGSAGETQYF
TRBV7-8	TRBJ2-7	CASSLDYRAYEQYF
TRBV4-2	TRBJ2-5	CASSTAAKREAWYRETQYF
TRBV2	TRBJ2-2	CASRDSGRDDGELFF
TRBV3-1/TRBV3-2	TRBJ2-7	CASSQGAGVYEQYF
TRBV28	TRBJ2-5	CASSRLGLAGVGETQYF
TRBV24-1	TRBJ2-3	CATSDSRTSGRYGTQYF
TRBV5-5	TRBJ2-2	CASSLPGSTGELFF
TRBV5-1	TRBJ1-2	CASSLERGAYGYTF
TRBV3-1/TRBV3-2	TRBJ1-3	CASTPYGVTGRGNTIYF
TRBV25-1	TRBJ2-1	CASSEPGLVTGNEQFF
TRBV18	TRBJ1-3	CASSYFGTGGAGNTIYF
TRBV5-1	TRBJ1-6	CASSFADTYNSPLHF
TRBV5-4	TRBJ1-2	CASSLTGGPAYGYTF
TRBV5-1	TRBJ1-3	CASGLWGRSSGNTIYF
TRBV6-1	TRBJ2-4	CASSEVRGKNIQYF
TRBV20-1	TRBJ1-5	CSASSGNNQPQHF
TRBV5-1	TRBJ1-6	CASSSESEGRSPLHF
TRBV3-1/TRBV3-2	TRBJ2-5	CASSFNPSQETQYF
TRBV28	TRBJ2-4	CASSLLATGQKNIQYF
TRBV5-1	TRBJ1-1	CASSVERGKNTEAFF
TRBV2	TRBJ2-5	CASSEALARGQETQYF
TRBV9	TRBJ2-3	CASSQAAADTQYF
TRBV24-1	TRBJ1-5	CATGGDRNNQPQHF
TRBV19	TRBJ1-5	CASNLRLEPQHF
TRBV28	TRBJ2-1	CASSLRGGRTDNEQFF
TRBV20-1	TRBJ2-7	CSASGTGGGQYF
TRBV12-5	TRBJ2-1	CASGLVDGTKQFF
TRBV20-1	TRBJ1-2	CSASNSGGGEYGYTF
TRBV7-2	TRBJ1-5	CASSLLYSLQPQHF
TRBV29-1	TRBJ1-4	CSVGTGRLANEKLFF
TRBV6-1	TRBJ2-1	CASSGGGTGVYNEQFF
TRBV7-7	TRBJ1-3	CASSLTDSGNTIYF
TRBV19	TRBJ2-1	CASSIGTGTGEQFF
TRBV3-1/TRBV3-2	TRBJ2-7	CASSQEASGGLFYEQYF
TRBV5-1	TRBJ1-4	CASSLVGQDLMEKLFF
TRBV3-1/TRBV3-2	TRBJ1-1	CASSPQGTPFGAFF
TRBV4-2	TRBJ2-2	CASSQERTGRHTGELFF
TRBV5-1	TRBJ2-7	CASSSGTPGSYEQYF
TRBV20-1	TRBJ2-3	CSASGSTGGLVTQYF
TRBV28	TRBJ1-2	CASSSRYGYTF
TRBV6-1	TRBJ1-2	CASSEALLDRLYGYTF
TRBV19	TRBJ1-5	CASSIPGVNRLNQPQHF
TRBV14	TRBJ2-7	CASSRTGGLSYEQYF
TRBV5-4	TRBJ1-1	CASSLEGWDTEAFF
TRBV14	TRBJ2-3	CASSLGQNTDTQYF
TRBV24-1	TRBJ1-5	CATSPRDRGRGGNQPQHF
TRBV28	TRBJ1-5	CASSLSGVGGNQPQHF
TRBV15	TRBJ2-7	CATSRDLVARNYEQYF